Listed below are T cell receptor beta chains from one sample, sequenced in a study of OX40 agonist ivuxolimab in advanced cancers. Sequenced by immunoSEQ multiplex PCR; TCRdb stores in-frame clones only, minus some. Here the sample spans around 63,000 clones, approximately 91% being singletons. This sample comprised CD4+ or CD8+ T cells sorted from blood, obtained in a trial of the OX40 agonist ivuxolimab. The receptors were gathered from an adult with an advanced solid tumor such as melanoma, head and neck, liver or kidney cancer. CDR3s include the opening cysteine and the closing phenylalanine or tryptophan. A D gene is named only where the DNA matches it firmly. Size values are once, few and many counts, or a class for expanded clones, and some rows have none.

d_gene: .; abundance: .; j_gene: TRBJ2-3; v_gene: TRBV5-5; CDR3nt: TGTGCCAGCAGCTTGGCCGGCCGGGGAATACTTTCGCAGTATTTT; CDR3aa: CASSLAGRGILSQYF
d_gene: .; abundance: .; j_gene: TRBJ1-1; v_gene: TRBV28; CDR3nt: TGTGCCAGCAGTTTACATGGGAGGACCACTGAAGCTTTCTTT; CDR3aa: CASSLHGRTTEAFF
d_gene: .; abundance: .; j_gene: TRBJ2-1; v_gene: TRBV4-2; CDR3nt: TGTGCCAGCAGCCAAGATCCTTCTATTAATGAGCAGTTCTTC; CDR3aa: CASSQDPSINEQFF
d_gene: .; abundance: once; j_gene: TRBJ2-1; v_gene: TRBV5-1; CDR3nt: TGCGCCAGCAGCTTGGCTCTAGAGAGCGGTGAGCAGTTCTTC; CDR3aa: CASSLALESGEQFF
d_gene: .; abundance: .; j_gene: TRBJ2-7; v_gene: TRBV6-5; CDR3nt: TGTGCCAGCAGTTACACTGGATACGGCTCCTACGAGCAGTACTTC; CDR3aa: CASSYTGYGSYEQYF
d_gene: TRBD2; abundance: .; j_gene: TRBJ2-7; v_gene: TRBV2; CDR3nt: TGTGCCAGCGGAAGGACTAGCGAGTACGAGCAGTACTTC; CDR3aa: CASGRTSEYEQYF
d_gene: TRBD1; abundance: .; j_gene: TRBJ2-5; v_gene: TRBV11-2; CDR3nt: TGTGCCAGCACCCTTAGGGGGCGCGGAGAGACCCAGTACTTC; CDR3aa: CASTLRGRGETQYF
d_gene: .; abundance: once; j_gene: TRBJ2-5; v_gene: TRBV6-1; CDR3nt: TGTGCCAGCACCCTCACTAGAGGAAAAGAGACCCAGTACTTC; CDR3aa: CASTLTRGKETQYF
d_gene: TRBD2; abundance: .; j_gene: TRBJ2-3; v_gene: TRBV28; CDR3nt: TGTGCCAGCAGACTCGGGGGGAGGGCATCAGATACGCAGTATTTT; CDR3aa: CASRLGGRASDTQYF
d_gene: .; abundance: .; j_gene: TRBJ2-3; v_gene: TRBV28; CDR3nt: TGTGCCAGCAGCCTGGGACAATTATTTAGCACAGATACGCAGTATTTT; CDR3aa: CASSLGQLFSTDTQYF
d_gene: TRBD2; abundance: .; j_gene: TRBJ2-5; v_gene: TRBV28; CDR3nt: TGTGCCAGCAGCTTTAGCGGGAAGGAGACCCAGTACTTC; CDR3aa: CASSFSGKETQYF
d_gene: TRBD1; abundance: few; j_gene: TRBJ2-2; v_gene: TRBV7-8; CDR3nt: TGTGCCAGCAGCTCTCGACAGGGGCCCGGGGAGCTGTTTTTT; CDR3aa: CASSSRQGPGELFF
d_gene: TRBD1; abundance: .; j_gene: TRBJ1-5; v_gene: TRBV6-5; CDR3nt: TGTGCCAGCACCAAGACAGGGGGCAATCAGCCCCAGCATTTT; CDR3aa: CASTKTGGNQPQHF
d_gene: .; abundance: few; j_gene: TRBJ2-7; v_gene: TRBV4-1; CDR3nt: TGCGCCAGCAGCCAAGATAGGATTGGCACAGGACGGGGGGCTTCCTCCTACGAGCAGTACTTC; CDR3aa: CASSQDRIGTGRGASSYEQYF
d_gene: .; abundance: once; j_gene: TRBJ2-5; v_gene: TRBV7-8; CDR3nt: TGTGCCAGCACGGTTTCGGTGGGAATCAGTGAGACCCAGTACTTC; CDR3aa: CASTVSVGISETQYF
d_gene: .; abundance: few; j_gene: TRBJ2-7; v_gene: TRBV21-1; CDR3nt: TGTGCCAGCAGCAAAGCCGGACTAGTCCCCCGGCGCGAGCAGTACTTC; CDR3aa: CASSKAGLVPRREQYF
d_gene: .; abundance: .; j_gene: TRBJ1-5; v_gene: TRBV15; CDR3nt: TGTGCCACCAGCAGAGATCGAAACAAGGGACCCCAGCATTTT; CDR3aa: CATSRDRNKGPQHF
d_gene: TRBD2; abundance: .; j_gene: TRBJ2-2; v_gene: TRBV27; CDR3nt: TGTGCCAGCAGTCACCTAGCGGGAGGGGGTAACACCGGGGAGCTGTTTTTT; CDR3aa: CASSHLAGGGNTGELFF
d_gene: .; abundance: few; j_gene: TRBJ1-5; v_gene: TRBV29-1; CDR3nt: TGCAGCGTTGAAGGACACCCCAATCAGCCCCAGCATTTT; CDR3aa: CSVEGHPNQPQHF
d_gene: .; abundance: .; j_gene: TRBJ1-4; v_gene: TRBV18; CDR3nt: TGTGCCAGCTCACCTAGAGATATGGAAGTTGCAACTAATGAAAAACTGTTTTTT; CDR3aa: CASSPRDMEVATNEKLFF
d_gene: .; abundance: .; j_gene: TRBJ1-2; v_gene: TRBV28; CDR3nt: TGTGCCAGCAGTCTAAAACAGGGTTGGTATGGCTACACCTTC; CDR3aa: CASSLKQGWYGYTF
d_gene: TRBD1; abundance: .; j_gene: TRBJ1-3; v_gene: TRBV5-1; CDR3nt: TGCGCCAGCAGCTTGTCCGTGTCCACGACAGGGGCTGGAAACACCATATATTTT; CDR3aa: CASSLSVSTTGAGNTIYF
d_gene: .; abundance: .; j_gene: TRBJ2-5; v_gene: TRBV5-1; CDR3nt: TGCGCCAGCAGCTTGGTGCAGTCCGGGGAGACCCAGTACTTC; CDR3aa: CASSLVQSGETQYF
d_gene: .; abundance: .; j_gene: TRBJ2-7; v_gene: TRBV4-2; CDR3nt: TGTGCCAGCAGCCAAGGGGCTAGCGTGGTCTACGAGCAGTACTTC; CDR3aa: CASSQGASVVYEQYF
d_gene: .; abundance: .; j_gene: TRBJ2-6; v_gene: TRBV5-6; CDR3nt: TGTGCCAGCAGCTTGTTTCAGGGGTTTACCTCTGGGGCCAACGTCCTGACTTTC; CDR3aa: CASSLFQGFTSGANVLTF
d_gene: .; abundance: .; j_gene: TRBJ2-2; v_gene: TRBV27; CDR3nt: TGTGCCAGCAGTTTATCGAGGTTCCAGGACTTCGGCACCGGGGAGCTGTTTTTT; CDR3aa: CASSLSRFQDFGTGELFF
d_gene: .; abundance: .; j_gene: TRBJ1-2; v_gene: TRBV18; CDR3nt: TGTGCCAGCTCACCTACTAGGAGTGATGGCTACACCTTC; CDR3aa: CASSPTRSDGYTF
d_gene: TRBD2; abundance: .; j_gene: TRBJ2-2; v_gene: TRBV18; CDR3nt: TGTGCCAGCTCACCCGGGACTAGCGGGTTCACCGGGGAGCTGTTTTTT; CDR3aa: CASSPGTSGFTGELFF
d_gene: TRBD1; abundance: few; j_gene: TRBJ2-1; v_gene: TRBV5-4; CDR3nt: TGTGCCAGCAGCCCCCGGGACAGGGGAGGGAACTACAATGAGCAGTTCTTC; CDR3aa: CASSPRDRGGNYNEQFF
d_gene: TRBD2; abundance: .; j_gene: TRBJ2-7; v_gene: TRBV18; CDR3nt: TGTGCCAGCTCACCCGCTTTAGCGGGGGCAATCTACGAGCAGTACTTC; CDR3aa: CASSPALAGAIYEQYF
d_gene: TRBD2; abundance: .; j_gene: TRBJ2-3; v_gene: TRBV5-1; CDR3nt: TGCGCCAGCAGCCTGGGACTAGCGGGGGCCCGCACAGATACGCAGTATTTT; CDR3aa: CASSLGLAGARTDTQYF
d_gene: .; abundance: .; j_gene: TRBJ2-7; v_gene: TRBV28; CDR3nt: TGTGCCAGCAGTTTGGGGACAACCTCCTACGAGCAGTACTTC; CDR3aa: CASSLGTTSYEQYF
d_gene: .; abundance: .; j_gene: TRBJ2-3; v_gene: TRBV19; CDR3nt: TGTGCCAGTAGTAGGGGAGGGGGTTACACAGATACGCAGTATTTT; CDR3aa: CASSRGGGYTDTQYF
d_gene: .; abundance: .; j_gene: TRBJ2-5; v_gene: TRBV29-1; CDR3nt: TGCAGCGTTCAGGTGGGGGGCCGAGGGGAGACCCAGTACTTC; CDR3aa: CSVQVGGRGETQYF
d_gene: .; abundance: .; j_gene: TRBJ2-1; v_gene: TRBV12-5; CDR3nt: TGTGCTAGTGGTTTGGGTGGGTTTGACAATGAGCAGTTCTTC; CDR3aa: CASGLGGFDNEQFF
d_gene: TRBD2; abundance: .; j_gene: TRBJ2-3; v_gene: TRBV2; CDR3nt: TGTGCCAGCAGTGATACGCGGGAGGCAGATACGCAGTATTTT; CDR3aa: CASSDTREADTQYF
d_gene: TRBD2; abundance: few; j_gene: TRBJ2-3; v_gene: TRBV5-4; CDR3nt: TGTGCCAGCAGCACCCGGACTAGCGGGAGTACAGATACGCAGTATTTT; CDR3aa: CASSTRTSGSTDTQYF
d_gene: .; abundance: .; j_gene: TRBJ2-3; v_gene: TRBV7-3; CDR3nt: TGTGCCAGCAGCTTAAATCAGGGAGATACGCAGTATTTT; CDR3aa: CASSLNQGDTQYF
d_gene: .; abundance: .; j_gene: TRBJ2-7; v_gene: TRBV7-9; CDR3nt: TGTGCCAGCAGCTTAGATTTGGGGGTCGAGCAGTACTTC; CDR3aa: CASSLDLGVEQYF
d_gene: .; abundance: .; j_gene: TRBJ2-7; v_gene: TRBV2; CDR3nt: TGTGCCAGCGGAGGGGGACGGTTCTACGAGCAGTACTTC; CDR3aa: CASGGGRFYEQYF
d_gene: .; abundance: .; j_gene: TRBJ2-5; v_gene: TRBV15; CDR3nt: TGTGCCACCAGCAGAGGAGGGGGCGGGGACCAAAAAGAGACCCAGTACTTC; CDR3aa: CATSRGGGGDQKETQYF
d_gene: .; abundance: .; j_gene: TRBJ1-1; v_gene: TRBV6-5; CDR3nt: TGTGCCAGCAGTCTACAGGGTGACCCTGAAGCTTTCTTT; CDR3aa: CASSLQGDPEAFF
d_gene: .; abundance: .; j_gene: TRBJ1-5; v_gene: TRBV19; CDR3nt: TGTGCCAGTAGTATAGAGTGGGGGGCTGATAGCAATCAGCCCCAGCATTTT; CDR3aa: CASSIEWGADSNQPQHF
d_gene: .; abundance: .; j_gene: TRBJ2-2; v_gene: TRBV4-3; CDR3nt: TGCGCCAGCAGCCATAAACGGGACCGCGGCACCGGGGAGCTGTTTTTT; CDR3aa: CASSHKRDRGTGELFF
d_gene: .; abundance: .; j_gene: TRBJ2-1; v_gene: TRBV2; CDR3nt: TGTGCCAGCAGTGAAACGCCGGACATGGGCCCCTTGGATGAGCAGTTCTTC; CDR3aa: CASSETPDMGPLDEQFF